This T cell receptor (beta chain) was sequenced in a study of blood T cell repertoires in COVID-19. Across the study: Researchers got acute and convalescent COVID-19 samples from the United States, Italy and Spain. T cells, B-cell-depleted T cells, or PBMCs supplied cDNA or gDNA.

Unmatched junction bases numbered 2, after V lost 3 bases and J lost 3 bases. Germline-derived CDR1 and CDR2 are SGHTA and FQGNSA. CDR3 size: 13 residues. Under the authors' procedure: Using reference gene primer amplification, nucleated cell counts were estimated. Produced via immunoSEQ multiplex PCR; TCRdb's table is partial and in-frame only. V, J and clone size were drawn from that table, and D and trimming were deduced from the DNA. This sample yields more than 45,000 clones, of which 83% are seen a single time; 8.2% belongs to the top ten. This TCR came from a man older than 75 in a cohort sampled during active COVID-19. V and J are TRBV7-2 and TRBJ2-7, with 7 bases identical to TRBD1. The material sequenced was peripheral blood. The CDR3 region is CASSLNRGYEQYF. CDR3 nucleotide sequence: TGTGCCAGCAGCTTGAACAGGGGCTACGAGCAGTACTTC.